Listed here are 13 T cell receptor beta chains from one sample, sequenced in a study of regulatory T cells in long-lasting Graves disease. Combining iRepertoire HTBI primers with Arm-PCR of CDR3 regions, the authors built TCR beta libraries. TCRdb redid the calling of the multiplex PCR reads with MiXCR, one entry per CDR3 protein. This table holds hundreds of thousands of distinct CDR3 sequences, approximately 13% found once. Time point specified: newly diagnosed GD, antithyroid drugs for less than 3 months. The authors made the TCR library using RNA they extracted from PBMCs. These data were likewise used in another study, on T cells in Graves' hyperthyroidism and ophthalmopathy.

The sequences come from peripheral blood mononuclear cells (PBMCs), collected at new diagnosis, from a patient treated with antithyroid drugs. The origin of the receptors is a man aged 30-40 years with Graves disease.

This clonotype occurred many times. The V gene is TRBV30, the J gene TRBJ1-1; no reliable D call. There are 13 residues in the CDR3. The V end was cut by 0 bases, the J end by 0 bases, with 5 bases between. Looked up from germline, CDR1 is GTSNPN and CDR2 is SVGIG (reference sequence). The CDR3 nucleotides read TGTGCCTGGAGTGTCAGGATGAACACTGAAGCTTTCTTT. It translates to CAWSVRMNTEAFF.

This clonotype was detected a few times. This rearrangement joins TRBV7-8 to TRBJ1-6, with D unresolved. Germline CDR1 reads SGHVS; CDR2 reads FQNEAQ. V was pared by 6 bases and J by 4 bases, with 4 bases between. The CDR3 consists of 12 residues. This chain's CDR3 is CASSRYNSPLHF. In nucleotides, the CDR3 is TGTGCCAGCAGTAGATATAATTCACCCCTCCACTTT.

This clonotype was counted at least ten times. J is TRBJ1-1 and V is TRBV12-3 or TRBV12-4; no clear D gene. Between the trimmed V and J ends, which lost 6 bases and 2 bases, there was a span of 16 bases. The CDR3 sequence is 15 residues long. DNA for the CDR3: TGTGCCAGCAGAACCAAGGACCGCTCTAACACTGAAGCTTTCTTT. Amino acids: CASRTKDRSNTEAFF.

Comment on this clonotype: A read error is possible here, since a much larger clone lies one base away. The genes are TRBV25-1 and TRBJ1-2; D gene ambiguous. The CDR3 sequence is 13 residues long. Looked up from germline, CDR1 is MGHDK and CDR2 is SYGVNS. The CDR3 coding sequence is TGTACCAGCAAGTCCCCGGAGAAGTATGGCTACACCTTC. Translation: CTSKSPEKYGYTF.

This clonotype was detected ten times or more. The chain couples TRBV29-1 to TRBJ2-1; D unresolved. The CDR3 is made up of 14 amino acids. Looked up from germline, CDR1 is SQVTM and CDR2 is ANQGSEA. V shed 3 bases and J shed 7 bases, with 16 bases lying between them. The CDR3 is CSVDTETRKNEQFF. The DNA of the CDR3 is TGCAGCGTTGACACGGAGACACGGAAGAATGAGCAGTTCTTC.

The genes are TRBV5-1 and TRBJ2-2; D is uncertain. Trimming cost V 0 bases and J 3 bases, with 6 bases left between them. The CDR3 is 14 amino acids. Germline loops: CDR1 SGHRS, CDR2 YFSETQ. CDR3 in DNA: TGCGCCAGCAGCTTGGAACCGCACACCGGGGAGCTGTTTTTT. Protein sequence: CASSLEPHTGELFF.

The chain combines TRBV5-1 with TRBJ2-1, with unresolved D. The V gene lost 4 bases and the J gene lost 6 bases, with 17 bases spanning the gap. Per germline, CDR1 SGHRS and CDR2 YFSETQ. This CDR3 has 15 residues. The CDR3 loop reads CASSQPDHLGNEQFF. The CDR3 coding sequence is TGCGCCAGCAGCCAACCGGACCACTTGGGCAATGAGCAGTTCTTC.

This rearrangement joins TRBV24-1 to TRBJ2-7; D is uncertain. The V end lost 9 bases, the J end lost 7 bases, and 12 bases lay between the germline ends. Germline values: CDR1 KGHDR, CDR2 SFDVKD. This CDR3 spans 11 amino acids. The chain's CDR3 is CATEQLEEQYF. As DNA, the CDR3 is TGTGCCACCGAGCAATTGGAGGAGCAGTACTTC.

This clonotype was detected only a few times. This chain connects TRBV3-1 to TRBJ1-1; TRBD1 matches 7 bases. The ends lost 10 bases at V and 5 bases at J; junction bases unmatched: 10. The CDR3 spans 13 residues. Germline CDR1 and CDR2: LGHDT and YNNKEL (reference sequence). The CDR3 DNA reads TGTGCCACCGGGAGGCAGGGGGGAACTGAAGCTTTCTTT. This encodes CATGRQGGTEAFF.

The V call is TRBV7-9, the J call TRBJ1-5, with D tentatively TRBD1 (6 bases). CDR3 length: 16 amino acids. CDR1 is SEHNR, CDR2 FQNEAQ, per germline (reference sequence). The V and J ends lost 8 bases and 0 bases respectively, with 17 bases between them. CDR3 in DNA: TGTGCCAGCCCCCGGGACAAACTATATAGCAATCAGCCCCAGCATTTT. Amino acid sequence: CASPRDKLYSNQPQHF.

This clonotype has only one observation. V and J are TRBV18 and TRBJ2-1; D may be TRBD2 (5 bases). CDR1 and CDR2 from the germline V gene are KGHSH and LQKENI. The CDR3 runs to 13 residues. Trimming shortened V by 6 bases and J by 8 bases, and 14 bases separated the two germline ends. The CDR3 DNA reads TGTGCCAGCTCCCGGAGGAAGGGCGATGAGCAGTTCTTC. Translated, it gives CASSRRKGDEQFF.

The chain is built from TRBV19 and TRBJ2-7; 10 bases are shared with TRBD2. CDR1 is LNHDA and CDR2 is SQIVND in the germline V gene (reference sequence). This CDR3 comprises 14 residues. The V segment lost 4 bases and the J segment 4 bases; nucleotides outside the gene matches: 4. The CDR3 is CASSTSSGSYEQYF. DNA of the CDR3: TGTGCCAGTAGTACCTCTAGCGGGAGTTACGAGCAGTACTTC.

Turning to this clonotype: One junction end disagrees with the germline gene, perhaps due to a read error. This chain connects TRBV9 to TRBJ2-1; 8 bases are shared with TRBD2. The germline V gene encodes CDR1 SGDLS and CDR2 YYNGEE. This CDR3 is 11 amino acids long. CDR3 sequence: CASSVAGTSSF. The CDR3 DNA is TGTGCCAGCAGCGTAGCCGGGACTAGTAGCTTC.